The rows below give T cell receptor beta chains drawn from one sample of a study of blood T cell repertoires in COVID-19. Sequencing used immunoSEQ multiplex PCR; TCRdb keeps in-frame clones, though not all of them. The sample lists approximately 200,000 clones, roughly nine tenths occurring once. Sequenced material: peripheral blood. These receptors came from a woman between 45 and 60 years old with acute or convalescent COVID-19. Each CDR3 is given with its conserved first and last residue. The D gene is left open where the match is weak. The size field is filled for only some rows; it gives once, few, many or a size class.

d_call,v_call,j_call,clone_size,cdr3_nt,cdr3_aa
.,TRBV6-5,TRBJ2-4,once,TGTGCCAGCCTTATGCTAGGGGCTGCCAAAAACATTCAGTACTTC,CASLMLGAAKNIQYF
TRBD1,TRBV5-4,TRBJ1-5,few,TGTGCCAGCAGCTTGCAGGGGGAAGGGCAGCCCCAGCATTTT,CASSLQGEGQPQHF
TRBD2,TRBV27,TRBJ2-1,.,TGTGCCAGCAGTTTGACTAGCGGGAGGCGCAGAGGGAGCTCCTACAATGAGCAGTTCTTC,CASSLTSGRRRGSSYNEQFF
.,TRBV27,TRBJ1-6,few,TGTGCCAGCAGTTACCAGCCGGGTTCACCCCTCCACTTT,CASSYQPGSPLHF
TRBD2,TRBV4-1,TRBJ2-3,.,TGCGCCAGCAGCCAAGATATCCTAGCGGGGGCTCCCGGGCAGTATTTT,CASSQDILAGAPGQYF
TRBD1,TRBV3-1/TRBV3-2,TRBJ2-1,.,TGTGCCAGCAGCTACCAGGCCGGGACAGGGCAGTTCTTC,CASSYQAGTGQFF
.,TRBV2,TRBJ2-5,.,TGTGCCAGCAACGAGGGATGGCAAGAGACCCAGTACTTC,CASNEGWQETQYF
.,TRBV10-2,TRBJ1-1,.,TGCGCCAGCAGTGCTCCGCCCGCGGCGGCTTTCTTT,CASSAPPAAAFF
TRBD1,TRBV11-3,TRBJ2-4,once,TGTGCCAGCAGCCCGGGACAGGGCTATCTAGCCAAAAACATTCAGTACTTC,CASSPGQGYLAKNIQYF
TRBD1,TRBV6-5,TRBJ2-3,.,TGTGCCAGCAGTCCCCGGGACAGCCACGATACGCAGTATTTT,CASSPRDSHDTQYF
.,TRBV18,TRBJ1-2,.,TGTGCCAGCTCACCCGCGGGGGCAAGGGGCTATGGCTACACCTTC,CASSPAGARGYGYTF
.,TRBV30,TRBJ2-6,.,TGTGCCTGGAGCCCAACAGGGTACGGGGCCAACGTCCTGACTTTC,CAWSPTGYGANVLTF
.,TRBV30,TRBJ2-5,.,TGTGCCTGGACCCTAGGGGGAGAGACCCAGTACTTC,CAWTLGGETQYF
.,TRBV19,TRBJ2-1,.,TGTGCCAGTAGTATCGCGGGGGCGGGCTACAATGAGCAGTTCTTC,CASSIAGAGYNEQFF
TRBD2,TRBV6-2/TRBV6-3,TRBJ2-7,.,TGTGCCAGCAGTTATCCCGGGGGGAACGAGCAGTACTTC,CASSYPGGNEQYF
TRBD2,TRBV6-2/TRBV6-3,TRBJ2-1,few,TGTGCCAGCAGTTACAAGCGGGGGGGCCGCGATGAGCAGTTCTTC,CASSYKRGGRDEQFF
.,TRBV19,TRBJ1-1,.,TGTGCCAGTAGTGGGGTGGACAGCAAGAACACTGAAGCTTTCTTT,CASSGVDSKNTEAFF
.,TRBV18,TRBJ2-2,.,TGTGCCAGCTCACCACTGTCCAGGGTGGACACCGGGGAGCTGTTTTTT,CASSPLSRVDTGELFF
TRBD1,TRBV10-3,TRBJ1-6,once,TGTGCCATCAGTGAGCGAGACAGGGAGGCATCACCCCTCCACTTT,CAISERDREASPLHF
.,TRBV7-2,TRBJ2-5,.,TGTGCCAGCAGCTTAGTTATTCGGGAGACCCAGTACTTC,CASSLVIRETQYF
.,TRBV5-6,TRBJ2-7,.,TGTGCCAGCAGCTTCGGCGGTTCCTCCTACGAGCAGTACTTC,CASSFGGSSYEQYF
.,TRBV19,TRBJ1-2,few,TGTGCCAGTAGTATAACAGGGATAGGGAGAGGGTATGGCTACACCTTC,CASSITGIGRGYGYTF
TRBD2,TRBV7-2,TRBJ2-7,.,TGTGCCAGCAGTCTAGAAGGGGCTAGCGGGAGTTACGAGCAGTACTTC,CASSLEGASGSYEQYF
.,TRBV6-5,TRBJ2-1,.,TGTGCCAGCAGTTATCGGGGGAGCCCAACCTACAATGAGCAGTTCTTC,CASSYRGSPTYNEQFF
TRBD1,TRBV24-1,TRBJ2-3,.,TGTGCCACCAGTGATTGGACAGGGGACGCAGATACGCAGTATTTT,CATSDWTGDADTQYF
.,TRBV3-1/TRBV3-2,TRBJ1-3,few,TGTGCCAGCAGCCAACCGGGATACTCTGGAAACACCATATATTTT,CASSQPGYSGNTIYF
TRBD1,TRBV25-1,TRBJ2-1,.,TGTGCCAGCAGTGTAACAGGGGGCGCGTTCCACAATGAGCAGTTCTTC,CASSVTGGAFHNEQFF
TRBD2,TRBV13,TRBJ2-1,.,TGTGCCAGCAGCCTATCACTAGCGGGGGCCCCGCCCGAGCAGTTCTTC,CASSLSLAGAPPEQFF
.,TRBV7-9,TRBJ1-1,.,TGTGCCAGCAGCCCTTACAGGGATTCGGACACTGAAGCTTTCTTT,CASSPYRDSDTEAFF
.,TRBV27,TRBJ1-5,.,TGTGCCAGCAGTTTAAGGGGGGGGGTACAGCCCCAGCATTTT,CASSLRGGVQPQHF
TRBD2,TRBV6-5,TRBJ2-2,.,TGTGCCAGCAGTTCCAGGACTAGCGGGAGAACCGGGGAGCTGTTTTTT,CASSSRTSGRTGELFF
TRBD1,TRBV24-1,TRBJ2-1,.,TGTGCCACCAGTGACACGGGACAGGGGCTTCGAGGGCAGTTCTTC,CATSDTGQGLRGQFF
.,TRBV19,TRBJ1-2,.,TGTGCCAGTAGTCCCCTCTCTTACTATGGCTACACCTTC,CASSPLSYYGYTF
.,TRBV6-2/TRBV6-3,TRBJ1-1,.,TGTGCCAGCAGTTATAACGGGGGCACTGAAGCTTTCTTT,CASSYNGGTEAFF
TRBD2,TRBV19,TRBJ2-6,once,TGTGCCAGTAGTATCGGCGGGAGAGCGTCTGGGGCCAACGTCCTGACTTTC,CASSIGGRASGANVLTF
.,TRBV25-1,TRBJ1-3,once,TGTGCCAGCAGTGAATGGGGACATTCCTCTGGAAACACCATATATTTT,CASSEWGHSSGNTIYF
TRBD1,TRBV7-3,TRBJ1-2,.,TGTGCCAGCAGCTTCGGGCAGGGGGCCTATGGCTACACCTTC,CASSFGQGAYGYTF
TRBD2,TRBV29-1,TRBJ2-7,.,TGCAGCGTTGACGGCGGGGGAGACTACGAGCAGTACTTC,CSVDGGGDYEQYF
TRBD1,TRBV7-2,TRBJ1-6,few,TGTGCCAGCAGCCCCCGGACAGGGGATAATTCACCCCTCCACTTT,CASSPRTGDNSPLHF
TRBD1,TRBV7-9,TRBJ2-6,.,TGTGCCAGCAGCTTTACAGGGACAGGGAACTCTGGGGCCAACGTCCTGACTTTC,CASSFTGTGNSGANVLTF
.,TRBV28,TRBJ2-2,.,TGTGCCAGTCAGGTATTGAACACCGGGGAGCTGTTTTTT,CASQVLNTGELFF
TRBD1,TRBV10-3,TRBJ2-1,.,TGTGCCATACGACAGGGGGCCGGTGTCGATGAGCAGTTCTTC,CAIRQGAGVDEQFF
.,TRBV5-4,TRBJ1-6,.,TGTGCCAGCAGCCCCCAAGGGGGACAAAGTTCACCCCTCCACTTT,CASSPQGGQSSPLHF
.,TRBV5-4,TRBJ2-1,.,TGTGCCAGCAGCAAAGACGGCGCCCAGCGCGAGCAGTTCTTC,CASSKDGAQREQFF
TRBD2,TRBV10-2,TRBJ2-3,medium-sized,TGCGCCAGCAGTGAGATTAGCGGGGGAACGCAGTATTTT,CASSEISGGTQYF
.,TRBV2,TRBJ1-3,.,TGTGCCAGCAGTGAAGCGGCGGGGGACGGCTCTGGAAACACCATATATTTT,CASSEAAGDGSGNTIYF
TRBD1,TRBV5-6,TRBJ2-7,.,TGTGCCAGCAGCCACTGGACAGGGAGCTCCTACGAGCAGTACTTC,CASSHWTGSSYEQYF
TRBD1,TRBV7-9,TRBJ2-7,.,TGTGCCAGCAGCCTTGTTAGGACAGGGGAGCACGAGCAGTACTTC,CASSLVRTGEHEQYF
.,TRBV9,TRBJ2-5,.,TGTGCCAGCAGCGTAGACGACCGCGGGGCCCAGTACTTC,CASSVDDRGAQYF
.,TRBV5-1,TRBJ1-1,.,TGCGCCAGCAGCTTGGCGCGGGGGTTGAACACTGAAGCTTTCTTT,CASSLARGLNTEAFF
.,TRBV11-3,TRBJ1-2,few,TGTGCCAGCAGCTCCCTTATCGCTCCCAGAAACTATGGCTACACCTTC,CASSSLIAPRNYGYTF
TRBD1,TRBV9,TRBJ1-2,.,TGTGCCAGCAGCGTATGGGACAGCCTTGGCCATGGCTACACCTTC,CASSVWDSLGHGYTF
.,TRBV9,TRBJ2-7,.,TGTGCCAGCAGCCCGAGGGAAGGAGGGGACTACGAGCAGTACTTC,CASSPREGGDYEQYF
.,TRBV11-2,TRBJ2-2,.,TGTGCCAGCAGCTTAGATGGGCTCCACACCGGGGAGCTGTTTTTT,CASSLDGLHTGELFF
TRBD1,TRBV7-9,TRBJ2-1,.,TGTGCCAGCAGCTTTACAGGGGTCAATGAGCAGTTCTTC,CASSFTGVNEQFF
.,TRBV7-2,TRBJ2-3,.,TGTGCCAGCTCCCCCAGTTGGGTGAGGAGCACAGATACGCAGTATTTT,CASSPSWVRSTDTQYF
.,TRBV19,TRBJ2-7,.,TGTGCCAGTAGTCAAAGACAGAGCTCCTACGAGCAGTACTTC,CASSQRQSSYEQYF
TRBD1,TRBV11-3,TRBJ2-2,.,TGTGCCAGCAGCTTAGGACAGGGGGACACCGGGGAGCTGTTTTTT,CASSLGQGDTGELFF
TRBD2,TRBV4-2,TRBJ2-3,.,TGTGCCAGCAGCCAAGATCCCCTAGCGGGGAAACTCACAGATACGCAGTATTTT,CASSQDPLAGKLTDTQYF
.,TRBV7-9,TRBJ2-2,.,TGTGCCAGCAGCTGGAGCACCGGGGAGCTGTTTTTT,CASSWSTGELFF